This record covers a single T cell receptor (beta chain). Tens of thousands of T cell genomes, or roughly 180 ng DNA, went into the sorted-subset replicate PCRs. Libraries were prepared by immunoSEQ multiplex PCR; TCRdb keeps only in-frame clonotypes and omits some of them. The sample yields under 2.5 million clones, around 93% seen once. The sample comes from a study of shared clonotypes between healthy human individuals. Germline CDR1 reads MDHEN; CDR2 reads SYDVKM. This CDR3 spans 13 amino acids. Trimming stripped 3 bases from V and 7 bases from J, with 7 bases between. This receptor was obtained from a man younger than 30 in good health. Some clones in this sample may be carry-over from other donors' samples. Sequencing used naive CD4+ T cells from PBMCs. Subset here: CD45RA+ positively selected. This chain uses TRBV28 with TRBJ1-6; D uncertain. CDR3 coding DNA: TGTGCCAGCAGTTTCACACCGAATTCACCCCTCCACTTT. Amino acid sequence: CASSFTPNSPLHF.